These 17 T cell receptor beta chains originate from one sample sequenced in a study of blood T cell repertoires in COVID-19. Produced via immunoSEQ multiplex PCR; TCRdb's table is partial and in-frame only. The sample has 150,000 to 200,000 clones; around nine tenths are singletons. Sequencing was done on a sample of peripheral blood. The receptor source for this set is a woman aged 70-85 years with COVID-19, enrolled during active disease.

The chain is built from TRBV30 and TRBJ1-6; TRBD1 matches at 8 bases. Per the germline V gene, CDR1 is GTSNPN and CDR2 is SVGIG (reference sequence). J gave up 9 bases and V 5 bases, and 6 bases lay outside the gene matches. The CDR3 totals 13 residues. In DNA, the CDR3 is TGTGCCTGGTTGGACAGGGTCACTTCACCCCTCCACTTT. Translation gives CAWLDRVTSPLHF.

The V and J genes are TRBV5-1 and TRBJ1-3; no definite D call. Germline CDR1 and CDR2: SGHRS and YFSETQ. Trimming shortened V by 0 bases and J by 2 bases, and 12 bases separated the two germline ends. This CDR3 region has 16 residues. The DNA for the CDR3 is TGCGCCAGCAGCTTGGCCGCGGCAGACCCTGGAAACACCATATATTTT. As protein: CASSLAAADPGNTIYF.

This chain links TRBV19 with TRBJ1-5, with 8 bases lining up with TRBD1. The junction had 7 bases not matched to a gene; V was cut back by 4 bases and J by 5 bases. CDR1 is LNHDA and CDR2 is SQIVND in the germline V gene (reference sequence). The CDR3 loop spans 15 amino acids. CDR3 nucleotide sequence: TGTGCCAGTAGTACCACCGGGACAGGCGATCAGCCCCAGCATTTT. Its translation is CASSTTGTGDQPQHF.

CDR3 sequence reads: CASRGLAETNEQFF. Here the CDR3 DNA reads TGTGCCAGCAGAGGACTAGCGGAGACCAATGAGCAGTTCTTC. The chain couples TRBV27 to TRBJ2-1; 10 bases are a match to TRBD2. CDR1 MNHEY and CDR2 SMNVEV come from the germline V gene (reference sequence). The CDR3 contains 14 residues. V was clipped by 6 bases and J by 6 bases; unmatched bases: 5.

The V call is TRBV4-2, the J call TRBJ2-4; the D is unclear. Deletions cut 0 bases from V and 0 bases from J, with 9 bases between. This CDR3 spans 16 amino acids. Per germline, CDR1 LGHNA and CDR2 YNFKEQ. CDR3 in amino acids: CASSQDTSLAKNIQYF. The DNA of the CDR3 is TGTGCCAGCAGCCAAGATACGAGCCTAGCCAAAAACATTCAGTACTTC.

The chain employs TRBV30 and TRBJ1-5, with unresolved D. V was pared by 3 bases and J by 5 bases, with 11 bases between. Germline V CDR1 and CDR2: GTSNPN, SVGIG (reference sequence). The CDR3 consists of 13 residues. The CDR3 reads CAWSPTEDQPQHF. For the CDR3, the DNA is TGTGCCTGGAGCCCCACCGAGGATCAGCCCCAGCATTTT.

The CDR3 DNA reads as TGTGCCAGTAGTATAAAAGTGGGACTCCGAACAGATACGCAGTATTTT. Its protein product is CASSIKVGLRTDTQYF. The V gene is TRBV19, the J gene TRBJ2-3, with D perhaps matching TRBD2 (6 bases). V lost 2 bases to trimming and J lost 3 bases, with 15 bases between them. Germline V gene sequence: CDR1 LNHDA, CDR2 SQIVND (reference sequence). The CDR3 loop spans 16 amino acids.

The chain joins TRBV18 to TRBJ2-7; 8 nucleotides agree with TRBD2. V lost 6 bases and J lost 1; bases outside the gene matches: 2. The CDR3 extends over 13 amino acids. Germline-derived CDR1 and CDR2 are KGHSH and LQKENI. This CDR3 is CASSPGGSYEQYF. The CDR3 nucleotides are TGTGCCAGCTCCCCGGGAGGGTCCTACGAGCAGTACTTC.

V usage is TRBV24-1 and J usage is TRBJ1-1; D possibly corresponds to TRBD1 (5 bases). This CDR3 region has 14 residues. Germline assignment: CDR1 KGHDR and CDR2 SFDVKD. Trimming shortened V by 4 bases and J by 7 bases, and 15 bases separated the two germline ends. CDR3 nucleotides: TGTGCCACCAGTGAGTCCGGTTGGCAGGGTGAAGCTTTCTTT. It specifies CATSESGWQGEAFF.

The rearrangement joins TRBV27 to TRBJ2-1; 10 bases agree with TRBD2. The V gene's germline CDR1 is MNHEY and CDR2 SMNVEV (reference sequence). The trim removed 6 bases at V and 8 bases at J, leaving 7 bases unmatched. The CDR3 extends over 14 amino acids. The CDR3: CASRASGSIYEQFF. Here the CDR3 DNA reads TGTGCCAGCAGAGCTAGCGGGAGTATCTATGAGCAGTTCTTC.

The chain couples TRBV19 to TRBJ2-1; possibly TRBD1 for D (5 bases). CDR3 size: 16 residues. V lost 1 base, J lost 8 bases, and 18 bases lay in between. Germline lookup yields CDR1 LNHDA and CDR2 SQIVND (reference sequence). The CDR3 DNA is TGTGCCAGTAGTATAGCGGCAGGGAAGAGGATCGATGAGCAGTTCTTC. Protein sequence: CASSIAAGKRIDEQFF.

The chain uses TRBV27 and TRBJ2-7; 11 bases fit TRBD2. Trimming removed 9 bases from V and 4 bases from J; junction bases left unmatched: 5. The CDR3 is made up of 13 amino acids. From germline, CDR1 is MNHEY and CDR2 SMNVEV (reference sequence). In DNA form, the CDR3 reads TGTGCCAGTAAGACTAGCGGGACTTACGAGCAGTACTTC. Encoded protein: CASKTSGTYEQYF.

The CDR3 DNA follows: TGTGCCAGCAGTGAGTCCCCAAGTCATTACGGGAGGAACACTGAAGCTTTCTTT. Its protein product is CASSESPSHYGRNTEAFF. The rearrangement joins TRBV2 to TRBJ1-1; the D is unclear. The CDR3 is made up of 18 amino acids. Germline V CDR1 and CDR2: SNHLY, FYNNEI. V was pared by 3 bases and J by 1 base, with 21 bases between. Variable domain in full (rest from reference TRBV2 and TRBJ1-1): EPEVTQTPSHQVTQMGQEVILRCVPISNHLYFYWYRQILGQKVEFLVSFYNNEISEKSEIFDDQFSVERPDGSNFTLKIRSTKLEDSAMYFCASSESPSHYGRNTEAFFGQGTRLTVV.

The chain carries TRBV19 and TRBJ2-4, with TRBD1 as a possible D gene (6 bases). The CDR3 is 16 amino acids. Germline CDR1 and CDR2: LNHDA and SQIVND (reference sequence). Trimming removed 3 bases at V and 2 bases at J, with 14 bases between. The CDR3 bases are TGTGCCAGTAGTATTTGGGCAGGGGCGACCAAAAACATTCAGTACTTC. It yields the protein CASSIWAGATKNIQYF.

The rearrangement uses TRBV5-1 and TRBJ2-1; 8 nucleotides align to TRBD2. Germline loops: CDR1 SGHRS, CDR2 YFSETQ. With V trimmed by 4 bases and J by 3 bases, 3 bases remained unmatched. The CDR3 length is 14 residues. CDR3 sequence reads: CASSLGTSYNEQFF. The DNA of the CDR3 is TGCGCCAGCAGCCTCGGGACTAGCTACAATGAGCAGTTCTTC. Using reference TRBV5-1 and TRBJ2-1 for the parts outside the CDR3, the full variable domain is KAGVTQTPRYLIKTRGQQVTLSCSPISGHRSVSWYQQTPGQGLQFLFEYFSETQRNKGNFPGRFSGRQFSNSRSEMNVSTLELGDSALYLCASSLGTSYNEQFFGPGTRLTVL.

The V gene is TRBV10-3, the J gene TRBJ1-3; 7 positions agree with TRBD1. V lost 10 bases to trimming and J lost 7 bases; unmatched junction nucleotides: 7. The length of the CDR3 is 12 residues. The germline CDR1 and CDR2 sequences are ENHRY and SYGVKD. CDR3 residues: CATTGERNTIYF. For the CDR3, the DNA is TGTGCCACCACAGGGGAAAGGAACACCATATATTTT.

The V gene is TRBV2, the J gene TRBJ1-5; D not resolved. In germline, CDR1 is SNHLY, CDR2 FYNNEI. Deletions cut 1 base from V and 5 bases from J, with 9 bases between. The CDR3 runs to 14 residues. The CDR3 DNA reads TGTGCCAGCAGTGAAGGGCCCTTTTATCAGCCCCAGCATTTT. The encoded protein is CASSEGPFYQPQHF.